This is a list of T cell receptor beta chains from one sample in a study of shared clonotypes between healthy human individuals. TCRdb keeps only in-frame clones here, not all; method: immunoSEQ multiplex PCR. The sample yields roughly 850,000 clones, about 96% seen once. Sample: naive CD8+ T cells sorted from blood. The receptor source for this set is a man aged 25-45 years in good health. Both conserved end residues are part of each CDR3. Fields, in order: D gene, V gene, clone size, J gene, CDR3 protein, CDR3 DNA. D genes are given only for firm matches. The size of a clone is reported for some rows only, either as once, few or many, or as a class for expanded clones.

>TRBD2|TRBV4-1|NA|TRBJ2-5
CASSQGGGTGTSGRKETQYF
TGCGCCAGCAGCCAAGGAGGAGGTACCGGGACTAGCGGGAGGAAAGAGACCCAGTACTTC
>TRBD1|TRBV9|NA|TRBJ2-7
CASSGRDRAYEQYF
TGTGCCAGCAGCGGCCGGGACAGGGCGTACGAGCAGTACTTC
>NA|TRBV7-9|NA|TRBJ2-7
CASSLARGYEQYF
TGTGCCAGCAGCTTAGCCCGGGGGTACGAGCAGTACTTC
>TRBD1|TRBV27|NA|TRBJ2-7
CASRQGSYEQYF
TGTGCCAGCAGACAGGGGTCCTACGAGCAGTACTTC
>TRBD1|TRBV27|NA|TRBJ2-7
CASSLFGTGGEQYF
TGTGCCAGCAGTTTATTCGGGACAGGTGGCGAGCAGTACTTC
>TRBD2|TRBV4-3|NA|TRBJ2-7
CASSPGVSGRYEQYF
TGCGCCAGCAGCCCTGGTGTTAGCGGGAGATACGAGCAGTACTTC
>TRBD1|TRBV6-6|NA|TRBJ2-4
CASSPHRDRNIQYF
TGTGCCAGCAGCCCCCACAGGGACAGAAACATTCAGTACTTC
>NA|TRBV11-2|NA|TRBJ2-6
CASSPARGSGANVLTF
TGTGCCAGCAGCCCGGCACGTGGCTCTGGGGCCAACGTCCTGACTTTC
>TRBD2|TRBV7-6|NA|TRBJ2-1
CASSLGLALNNEQFF
TGTGCCAGCAGCCTCGGACTAGCGCTAAACAATGAGCAGTTCTTC
>NA|TRBV6-1|NA|TRBJ2-7
CASSLTGTPRYEQYF
TGTGCCAGCAGTCTTACCGGGACACCCCGCTACGAGCAGTACTTC
>NA|TRBV6-6|once|TRBJ2-1
CASSYGTHNEQFF
TGTGCCAGCAGTTATGGGACTCACAATGAGCAGTTCTTC
>TRBD2|TRBV7-3|once|TRBJ2-7
CASSLNPGLAGAAYEQYF
TGTGCCAGCAGCTTAAACCCGGGGCTAGCGGGAGCAGCCTACGAGCAGTACTTC
>TRBD1|TRBV30|NA|TRBJ2-2
CAWTGTGNTGELFF
TGTGCCTGGACCGGGACAGGGAACACCGGGGAGCTGTTTTTT
>NA|TRBV4-1|NA|TRBJ1-5
CASSQETEADMSQHF
TGCGCCAGCAGCCAGGAAACCGAGGCAGACATGTCCCAGCATTTT
>NA|TRBV29-1|NA|TRBJ1-2
CSAVTLDSLYGYTF
TGCAGCGCCGTCACCTTGGACAGTCTCTATGGCTACACCTTC
>NA|TRBV27|NA|TRBJ2-7
CASSFSSSYEQYF
TGTGCCAGCAGTTTTTCGAGCTCCTACGAGCAGTACTTC
>NA|TRBV29-1|NA|TRBJ2-3
CSVRRGMDTQYF
TGCAGCGTTAGACGGGGTATGGATACGCAGTATTTT
>NA|TRBV6-5|NA|TRBJ1-4
CASSYSEKGEEKLFF
TGTGCCAGCAGTTACTCGGAGAAAGGGGAGGAAAAACTGTTTTTT
>TRBD2|TRBV28|NA|TRBJ2-7
CASSSSHGSGVYEQYF
TGTGCCAGCAGTTCCTCCCATGGTAGCGGGGTCTACGAGCAGTACTTC
>TRBD2|TRBV5-1|NA|TRBJ2-1
CASSDRRAGGISYNEQFF
TGCGCCAGCAGCGACCGCCGAGCGGGAGGGATCTCCTACAATGAGCAGTTCTTC
>TRBD1|TRBV27|NA|TRBJ1-5
CASSRQGVLQPQHF
TGTGCCAGCAGCAGACAGGGCGTTCTTCAGCCCCAGCATTTT
>NA|TRBV5-1|NA|TRBJ2-7
CASSLEAVLTYEQYF
TGCGCCAGCAGCTTGGAGGCCGTCCTTACCTACGAGCAGTACTTC
>NA|TRBV7-3|once|TRBJ2-7
CASSITRAGGFHEQYF
TGTGCCAGCAGCATAACAAGGGCCGGAGGGTTCCACGAGCAGTACTTC
>NA|TRBV7-9|NA|TRBJ1-3
CASSPNNGNTIYF
TGTGCCAGCAGCCCCAATAACGGAAACACCATATATTTT
>NA|TRBV11-2|once|TRBJ2-3
CASSLSPTDTQYF
TGTGCCAGCAGCTTGAGCCCCACAGATACGCAGTATTTT
>TRBD2|TRBV11-2|NA|TRBJ2-1
CASSVTSGSYNEQFF
TGTGCCAGCAGCGTCACTAGCGGGAGTTACAATGAGCAGTTCTTC
>NA|TRBV19|NA|TRBJ1-1
CASSGGPNTEAFF
TGTGCCAGTAGTGGGGGACCGAACACTGAAGCTTTCTTT
>TRBD1|TRBV4-1|NA|TRBJ1-1
CASSQGGQTMEGFF
TGCGCCAGCAGCCAAGGGGGACAGACAATGGAGGGTTTCTTT
>NA|TRBV27|NA|TRBJ1-1
CASSFSVEDTEAFF
TGTGCCAGCAGTTTTTCTGTGGAAGACACTGAAGCTTTCTTT
>NA|TRBV28|once|TRBJ2-7
CASSLLRSSYEQYF
TGTGCCAGCAGTTTATTACGGTCCTCCTACGAGCAGTACTTC
>TRBD1|TRBV27|NA|TRBJ2-7
CASSLSLPGQGIYEQYF
TGTGCCAGCAGTTTATCACTACCGGGACAGGGGATCTACGAGCAGTACTTC
>TRBD2|TRBV7-6|NA|TRBJ2-1
CASSLWTSGDNEQFF
TGTGCCAGCAGCTTATGGACTAGCGGGGACAATGAGCAGTTCTTC
>NA|TRBV9|NA|TRBJ2-1
CASSVVLAAYNEQFF
TGTGCCAGCAGCGTAGTCCTGGCAGCGTACAATGAGCAGTTCTTC
>TRBD2|TRBV7-8|once|TRBJ2-5
CASSLAGLAGDVVSETQYF
TGTGCCAGCAGCTTAGCTGGACTAGCGGGAGATGTGGTTTCTGAGACCCAGTACTTC
>TRBD1|TRBV5-1|NA|TRBJ2-1
CASSCEGEDRGENEQFF
TGCGCCAGCAGCTGTGAGGGGGAGGACAGGGGCGAAAATGAGCAGTTCTTC
>TRBD2|TRBV5-1|NA|TRBJ2-1
CASSEGLAGGPGHEQFF
TGCGCCAGCAGCGAGGGACTAGCGGGAGGGCCTGGTCATGAGCAGTTCTTC
>TRBD2|TRBV4-1|NA|TRBJ2-1
CASSQDGAGGNNEQFF
TGCGCCAGCAGCCAAGATGGGGCGGGAGGGAATAATGAGCAGTTCTTC
>NA|TRBV7-9|NA|TRBJ2-1
CASSSPVSGSYNEQFF
TGTGCCAGCAGCTCCCCGGTATCTGGCTCCTACAATGAGCAGTTCTTC
>TRBD1|TRBV7-2|NA|TRBJ2-7
CASSLGWWVADREDEQYF
TGTGCCAGCAGCTTAGGATGGTGGGTAGCGGACAGGGAGGACGAGCAGTACTTC
>NA|TRBV27|NA|TRBJ2-3
CASSLSQPDTQYF
TGTGCCAGCAGTTTATCTCAACCAGATACGCAGTATTTT
>TRBD1|TRBV29-1|NA|TRBJ2-2
CSVGGTGKDTGELFF
TGCAGCGTTGGGGGGACAGGGAAGGACACCGGGGAGCTGTTTTTT
>NA|TRBV11-2|NA|TRBJ2-5
CASSGIGWVGQETQYF
TGTGCCAGCAGCGGAATTGGCTGGGTCGGTCAAGAGACCCAGTACTTC
>NA|TRBV10-1|NA|TRBJ2-3
CASSDWSTDTQYF
TGCGCCAGCAGTGATTGGAGCACAGATACGCAGTATTTT
>TRBD1|TRBV28|NA|TRBJ1-3
CASSFFRTGKDTIYF
TGTGCCAGCAGTTTCTTTAGGACAGGGAAGGACACCATATATTTT
>NA|TRBV11-2|NA|TRBJ2-1
CASSSPPSPTDEQFF
TGTGCCAGCAGCTCCCCGCCTAGTCCCACGGATGAGCAGTTCTTC
>NA|TRBV4-1|NA|TRBJ2-7
CASSQLFGAYEQYF
TGCGCCAGCAGCCAATTGTTCGGAGCCTACGAGCAGTACTTC
>TRBD2|TRBV5-4|NA|TRBJ2-3
CASSSQTSGRADTQYF
TGTGCCAGCAGCTCCCAGACTAGCGGGAGGGCAGATACGCAGTATTTT
>NA|TRBV19|NA|TRBJ2-1
CASSTGLHDVDEQFF
TGTGCCAGTAGTACCGGACTACATGATGTTGATGAGCAGTTCTTC
>NA|TRBV30|NA|TRBJ1-3
CAWSVLLQGLTWTGNTIYF
TGTGCCTGGAGTGTACTTTTACAGGGACTCACTTGGACCGGAAACACCATATATTTT
>NA|TRBV10-1|NA|TRBJ1-3
CASSESRASPGNTIYF
TGCGCCAGCAGTGAGTCAAGGGCTTCACCGGGAAACACCATATATTTT
>NA|TRBV13|once|TRBJ2-2
CASSLRLNTGELFF
TGTGCCAGCAGCTTAAGACTTAACACCGGGGAGCTGTTTTTT
>TRBD2|TRBV2|NA|TRBJ2-5
CASSEWVSGSQETQYF
TGTGCCAGCAGTGAATGGGTTAGCGGGAGCCAAGAGACCCAGTACTTC
>TRBD2|TRBV28|once|TRBJ2-1
CASSLWTSGDEQFF
TGTGCCAGCAGTTTATGGACTAGCGGTGATGAGCAGTTCTTC
>TRBD1|TRBV7-6|NA|TRBJ2-7
CASSFSRDRVYEQYF
TGTGCCAGCAGCTTCTCCCGGGACAGGGTCTACGAGCAGTACTTC
>NA|TRBV5-6|NA|TRBJ2-5
CASSLGSRAQYF
TGTGCCAGCAGCTTGGGCAGTAGGGCCCAGTACTTC
>TRBD1|TRBV7-9|NA|TRBJ2-1
CASSRWGQGNVEQFF
TGTGCCAGCAGCCGTTGGGGACAGGGGAACGTCGAGCAGTTCTTC
>TRBD2|TRBV5-4|NA|TRBJ2-1
CASSIRLAGSPPLSYNEQFF
TGTGCCAGCAGCATCCGACTAGCGGGGAGTCCCCCCCTCTCCTACAATGAGCAGTTCTTC
>TRBD2|TRBV27|NA|TRBJ2-1
CASSILGTSGYNEQFF
TGTGCCAGCAGTATCCTCGGGACTAGCGGATACAATGAGCAGTTCTTC
>NA|TRBV27|NA|TRBJ2-7
CASGASYEQYF
TGTGCCAGCGGTGCCTCCTACGAGCAGTACTTC